What follows are 23 T cell receptor beta chains derived from one specimen sequenced in a study of Ad26.COV2.S vaccination and SARS-CoV-2 variants. Treatment specified: over 15 received Ad26.COV2.S at low or high dose, single or two shots; several received placebo; per-sample allocation not given. Collection of samples fell on day 63 after the first vaccine or placebo injection. Sequencing used immunoSEQ multiplex PCR; TCRdb keeps in-frame clones, though not all of them. The sample gives 400,000 to 500,000 clones, roughly 87% of which show up once; approximately 2.5% is in the top ten. The source material was peripheral blood, sampled in a trial of Ad26.COV2.S vaccine versus placebo. All receptors come from a person aged 18-65 years who received the Ad26.COV2.S COVID-19 vaccine or a placebo.

This sequence joins TRBV27 and TRBJ1-2; a possible D gene is TRBD1 (5 bases). Germline CDR1 MNHEY, CDR2 SMNVEV (reference sequence). The CDR3 sequence is 14 residues long. V was cut by 6 bases and J by 2 bases, with 13 bases left in between. The CDR3 reads CASRKIGENYGYTF. The CDR3 region has the DNA TGTGCCAGCAGAAAAATAGGGGAAAACTATGGCTACACCTTC.

The chain couples TRBV19 to TRBJ1-6; unclear D gene. V dropped 7 bases and J dropped 5 bases, with 12 bases sitting between them. Germline CDR1 is LNHDA and CDR2 is SQIVND (reference sequence). This CDR3 has 14 residues. The CDR3 loop is CASNGGLDNSPLHF. The CDR3 nucleotides read TGTGCCAGTAATGGAGGCCTAGATAATTCACCCCTCCACTTT.

The V call is TRBV5-1, the J call TRBJ2-2; D not resolved. Germline CDR1 reads SGHRS; CDR2 reads YFSETQ. The ends were cut back, 4 bases at V and 6 bases at J, with 10 bases in the middle. This CDR3 is 13 amino acids long. The CDR3 here is CASSLGVAGELFF. CDR3 coding DNA: TGCGCCAGCAGCCTTGGAGTTGCCGGGGAGCTGTTTTTT.

The genes are TRBV4-2 and TRBJ2-1; TRBD2 matches at 7 bases. V was clipped by 0 bases and J by 9 bases; unmatched bases: 11. The length of the CDR3 is 16 residues. Germline V gives CDR1 LGHNA, CDR2 YNFKEQ. CDR3 nucleotides: TGTGCCAGCAGCCAAGATGGAAGCGGGGTTGTGGGTGAGCAGTTCTTC. Its translation: CASSQDGSGVVGEQFF.

This rearrangement joins TRBV29-1 to TRBJ2-1; D is perhaps TRBD2 (7 bases). The V end lost 0 bases, the J end lost 2 bases, and 17 bases lay between the germline ends. There are 17 residues in the CDR3. The germline V gene has CDR1 SQVTM and CDR2 ANQGSEA. CDR3 amino acids: CSVEDYHAGATYNEQFF. The CDR3 nucleotides are TGCAGCGTTGAAGATTATCACGCGGGGGCCACCTACAATGAGCAGTTCTTC.

The gene calls are TRBV11-2 and TRBJ2-1; no clear D gene. Between the trimmed V and J ends, which lost 4 bases and 0 bases, there was a span of 13 bases. CDR1 is SGHAT, CDR2 FQNNGV, per germline. CDR3 size: 16 residues. CDR3 loop: CASSSLERSSYNEQFF. The CDR3, as DNA: TGTGCCAGCAGCTCCCTTGAGAGGAGCTCCTACAATGAGCAGTTCTTC.

This chain links TRBV7-8 with TRBJ2-5; no reliable D call. V was pared by 5 bases and J by 5 bases, with 9 bases between. Germline values: CDR1 SGHVS, CDR2 FQNEAQ. CDR3 length: 12 amino acids. The CDR3 reads CASSPPSETQYF. CDR3 coding DNA: TGTGCCAGCAGCCCCCCTTCGGAGACCCAGTACTTC.

The chain recombines TRBV15 with TRBJ1-4; D is uncertain. Germline V gives CDR1 LNHNV, CDR2 YYDKDF (reference sequence). This CDR3 is built from 14 residues. V was cut by 4 bases and J by 5 bases, with 11 bases left in between. The CDR3 reads CATSTRLPNEKLFF. The CDR3 region has the DNA TGTGCCACCAGCACGAGGTTGCCGAATGAAAAACTGTTTTTT.

The chain joins TRBV6-2 or TRBV6-3 to TRBJ1-2; D unclear. The CDR3 spans 13 residues. Trimming cost V 0 bases and J 8 bases, with 10 bases left between them. Germline assignment: CDR1 MNHEY and CDR2 SVGEGT. Here the CDR3 reads CASSYSGGGGYTF. The CDR3 DNA reads TGTGCCAGCAGTTACTCCGGCGGCGGCGGCTACACCTTC.

This clone was counted a few times. The J gene is TRBJ1-1, the V gene TRBV5-1, with TRBD1 as a possible D gene (6 bases). From germline, CDR1 is SGHRS and CDR2 YFSETQ. The CDR3 is made up of 14 amino acids. Trimming took 3 bases from V and 4 from J, leaving 13 bases between them. The CDR3 here is CASSSSTGITEAFF. Here the CDR3 DNA reads TGCGCCAGCAGCTCAAGTACAGGGATCACTGAAGCTTTCTTT. Combining the CDR3 with reference TRBV5-1 and TRBJ1-1 gives the whole variable domain KAGVTQTPRYLIKTRGQQVTLSCSPISGHRSVSWYQQTPGQGLQFLFEYFSETQRNKGNFPGRFSGRQFSNSRSEMNVSTLELGDSALYLCASSSSTGITEAFFGQGTRLTVV.

The chain recombines TRBV7-6 with TRBJ2-1; 7 nucleotides agree with TRBD2. V dropped 2 bases and J dropped 7; count of bases not matched to a gene: 8. CDR3 length: 15 residues. Germline V lookup: CDR1 SGHVS, CDR2 FNYEAQ. The CDR3 DNA is TGTGCCAGCAGCTTAATGGCGGGGGTTAGGAATGAGCAGTTCTTC. Amino acids: CASSLMAGVRNEQFF.

This chain joins TRBV18 and TRBJ2-5, with D unresolved. Trimming left V 3 bases short and J 0 bases short, with 8 bases between. The CDR3 has 14 amino acids. CDR1 and CDR2 from the germline V gene are KGHSH and LQKENI. In nucleotides, the CDR3 is TGTGCCAGCTCACCGGGCCTGTACCAAGAGACCCAGTACTTC. Its protein product is CASSPGLYQETQYF.

The V and J genes are TRBV7-2 and TRBJ2-5, with TRBD2 matching 9 bases. V shed 8 bases, J shed 4 bases, and the junction held 8 bases outside the gene matches. The CDR3 totals 14 residues. From germline, CDR1 is SGHTA and CDR2 FQGNSA. The CDR3, as DNA: TGTGCCAGCGTAGCGGGGGAGAGTCGAGAGACCCAGTACTTC. The encoded protein is CASVAGESRETQYF.

The V call is TRBV28, the J call TRBJ2-1, with 9 bases lining up with TRBD1. Germline V gene sequence: CDR1 MDHEN, CDR2 SYDVKM. The CDR3 has 15 amino acids. V shed 6 bases and J 8 bases; nucleotides not matched to a gene: 11. The CDR3 sequence is CASSQMADRGYEQFF. CDR3 nucleotides: TGTGCCAGCAGCCAGATGGCGGACAGGGGATATGAGCAGTTCTTC.

The CDR3 coding sequence is TGTGCCAGCAGCCCTCGGCCTAGCGGGGGGCTTCACTCCTACAATGAGCAGTTCTTC. Encoded protein: CASSPRPSGGLHSYNEQFF. The rearrangement joins TRBV7-9 to TRBJ2-1; TRBD2 matches 11 bases. This CDR3 has 19 residues. V trimming: 5 bases; J trimming: 0 bases; junction bases outside the gene matches: 12. Germline loops: CDR1 SEHNR, CDR2 FQNEAQ (reference sequence). The full variable domain, in which reference TRBV7-9 and TRBJ2-1 provide the parts outside the CDR3, is DTGVSQNPRHKITKRGQNVTFRCDPISEHNRLYWYRQTLGQGPEFLTYFQNEAQLEKSRLLSDRFSAERPKGSFSTLEIQRTEQGDSAMYLCASSPRPSGGLHSYNEQFFGPGTRLTVL.

The rearrangement links TRBV7-9 to TRBJ1-4; 7 positions match TRBD1. The CDR3 is 14 residues long. V was clipped by 7 bases and J by 4 bases; unmatched bases: 6. From germline, CDR1 is SEHNR and CDR2 FQNEAQ (reference sequence). DNA of the CDR3: TGTGCCAGCACCAGGGGGGGATTTAATGAAAAACTGTTTTTT. It translates to CASTRGGFNEKLFF.

The chain links TRBV6-6 to TRBJ2-3, with D hard to call. Germline CDR1 and CDR2: MNHNY and SVGAGI (reference sequence). The V end lost 6 bases, the J end lost 5 bases, and 9 bases lay between the germline ends. CDR3 length equals 12 residues. The CDR3 nucleotides read TGTGCCAGCAGCCACGGGCGAGATACGCAGTATTTT. This translates into CASSHGRDTQYF.

The chain combines TRBV11-2 with TRBJ2-3; possible D gene TRBD1, 6 bases. The CDR3 is made up of 15 amino acids. The germline V and J ends were trimmed by 4 bases and 6 bases, with 17 bases remaining between them. Germline V gene data show CDR1 as SGHAT and CDR2 as FQNNGV. The CDR3 bases are TGTGCCAGCAGCTCCGACAGGCTTAGTTTGGATACGCAGTATTTT. It yields the protein CASSSDRLSLDTQYF.

The chain combines TRBV9 with TRBJ2-3; D gene unclear. V shed 0 bases and J shed 6 bases, with 11 bases lying between them. The germline CDR1 and CDR2 sequences are SGDLS and YYNGEE. The CDR3 runs to 14 residues. CDR3 in amino acids: CASSVEAAADTQYF. For the CDR3, the DNA is TGTGCCAGCAGCGTAGAGGCCGCCGCGGATACGCAGTATTTT.

V and J are TRBV5-8 and TRBJ2-5, with D hard to call. The CDR3 loop spans 13 amino acids. In germline, CDR1 is SGHTS, CDR2 YDEGEE. V lost 5 bases to trimming and J lost 0 bases, with 8 bases between them. The CDR3 DNA follows: TGTGCCAGCAGTAACAGAAACCAAGAGACCCAGTACTTC. Protein: CASSNRNQETQYF.

The rearrangement joins TRBV6-2 or TRBV6-3 to TRBJ2-1; D not resolved. With 4 bases removed from V and 9 bases from J, the gap between germline ends came to 16 bases. In germline, CDR1 is MNHEY, CDR2 SVGEGT. CDR3 length: 14 amino acids. CDR3 DNA sequence: TGTGCCAGCAGTTTCTCCCGGAATTCCGGTGAGCAGTTCTTC. This encodes CASSFSRNSGEQFF.

This rearrangement joins TRBV5-6 to TRBJ2-2; D not certain. Looked up from germline, CDR1 is SGHDT and CDR2 is YYEEEE. V lost 6 bases and J lost 6, with 9 bases in between. The CDR3 loop spans 12 amino acids. CDR3 sequence: CASIGVAGELFF. DNA for the CDR3: TGTGCCAGCATTGGTGTGGCCGGGGAGCTGTTTTTT. The variable domain in full, completed from reference TRBV5-6 and TRBJ2-2, reads DAGVTQSPTHLIKTRGQQVTLRCSPKSGHDTVSWYQQALGQGPQFIFQYYEEEERQRGNFPDRFSGHQFPNYSSELNVNALLLGDSALYLCASIGVAGELFFGEGSRLTVL.

The V and J genes are TRBV7-9 and TRBJ2-3, with 8 bases lining up with TRBD2. With 5 bases clipped from V and 0 bases from J, the junction kept 10 bases outside the gene matches. Germline V CDR1 and CDR2: SEHNR, FQNEAQ (reference sequence). The CDR3 totals 17 residues. Written as DNA, the CDR3 is TGTGCCAGCAGCCACGGGGCTAGCGGGCTTAGCACAGATACGCAGTATTTT. Protein product: CASSHGASGLSTDTQYF.